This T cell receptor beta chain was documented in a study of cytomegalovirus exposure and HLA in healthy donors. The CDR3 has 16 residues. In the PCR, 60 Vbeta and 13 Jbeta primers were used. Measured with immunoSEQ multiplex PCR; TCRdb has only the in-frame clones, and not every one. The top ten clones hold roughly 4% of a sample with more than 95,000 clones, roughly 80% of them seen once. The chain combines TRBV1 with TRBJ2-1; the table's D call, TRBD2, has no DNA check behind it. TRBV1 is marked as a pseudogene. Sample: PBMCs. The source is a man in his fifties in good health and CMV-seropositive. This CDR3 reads CTSSQPIAGAYNEQFF. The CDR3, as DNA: TGCACCAGCAGCCAACCCATAGCGGGAGCCTACAATGAGCAGTTCTTC.